The 29 T cell receptor beta chains below come from one sample, sequenced in a study of blood T cell repertoires in COVID-19. Libraries were prepared by immunoSEQ multiplex PCR; TCRdb keeps only in-frame clonotypes and omits some of them. The sample includes around 170,000 clones, about 84% seen only once; the top ten take about 12%. Sequencing was carried out using PBMCs or T cells enriched from blood (not recorded which). These receptors were collected from a man between 50 and 59 years old who had recovered from COVID-19.

CDR3 in DNA: TGTGCCAGCAGCCTACAGGGCTCTACGGCAGGTTCCGGGGAGCTGTTTTTT. It codes for CASSLQGSTAGSGELFF. The rearrangement uses TRBV2 and TRBJ2-2, with D tentatively TRBD1 (6 bases). The V end lost 6 bases, the J end lost 6 bases, and 23 bases lay between the germline ends. The CDR3 runs to 17 residues. The germline V gene encodes CDR1 SNHLY and CDR2 FYNNEI.

The gene calls are TRBV19 and TRBJ1-5, with unresolved D. The CDR3 runs to 14 residues. V was pared by 3 bases and J by 7 bases, with 13 bases between. The V gene's germline CDR1 is LNHDA and CDR2 SQIVND (reference sequence). CDR3 protein: CASSIDGGLQPQHF. The CDR3, as DNA: TGTGCCAGTAGTATCGACGGAGGATTACAGCCCCAGCATTTT.

The J gene is TRBJ1-5, the V gene TRBV24-1; 9 bases match TRBD1. V gave up 3 bases and J gave up 5 bases; unmatched junction bases: 4. The CDR3 covers 15 residues. Per germline, CDR1 KGHDR and CDR2 SFDVKD. The CDR3 nucleotides read TGTGCCACCAGTGATACCAGACAGGGGGATCAGCCCCAGCATTTT. This sequence encodes CATSDTRQGDQPQHF.

The gene calls are TRBV4-1 and TRBJ2-2, with a weak D call TRBD1 (5 bases). V dropped 1 base and J dropped 1 base, with 10 bases sitting between them. The CDR3 has 16 residues. Per germline, CDR1 MGHRA and CDR2 YSYEKL. As DNA, the CDR3 is TGCGCCAGCAGCCAAGCCCTGGGGCAGAACACCGGGGAGCTGTTTTTT. It codes for CASSQALGQNTGELFF.

The CDR3 protein is CASSPRTGGNTGELFF. As DNA, the CDR3 is TGTGCCAGTAGTCCTCGGACAGGGGGGAACACCGGGGAGCTGTTTTTT. The chain has TRBV19 and TRBJ2-2; TRBD1 matches 10 bases. V shed 5 bases and J 1 base; nucleotides not matched to a gene: 4. The CDR3 runs to 16 residues. Germline values: CDR1 LNHDA, CDR2 SQIVND (reference sequence). Based on the CDR3 plus reference TRBV19 and TRBJ2-2, the full variable domain is DGGITQSPKYLFRKEGQNVTLSCEQNLNHDAMYWYRQDPGQGLRLIYYSQIVNDFQKGDIAEGYSVSREKKESFPLTVTSAQKNPTAFYLCASSPRTGGNTGELFFGEGSRLTVL.

This clone was observed a handful of times. The chain combines TRBV7-9 with TRBJ2-7; 12 bases line up with TRBD1. CDR1 is SEHNR and CDR2 is FQNEAQ in the germline V gene (reference sequence). The CDR3 covers 15 residues. V shed 5 bases, J shed 7 bases, and the junction held 9 bases outside the gene matches. The CDR3, as DNA: TGTGCCAGCAGCCCGGCGGGACAGGGGGCGCGGGAGCAGTACTTC. It translates to CASSPAGQGAREQYF. The full variable domain, with the rest looked up from reference TRBV7-9 and TRBJ2-7, is DTGVSQNPRHKITKRGQNVTFRCDPISEHNRLYWYRQTLGQGPEFLTYFQNEAQLEKSRLLSDRFSAERPKGSFSTLEIQRTEQGDSAMYLCASSPAGQGAREQYFGPGTRLTVT.

Worth noting for this clone: Sequence at one end of the junction differs from germline and may be a read error. The CDR3 sequence: CASTLRAGDTGELFF. The CDR3 DNA sequence: TGTGCCAGCACCTTAAGGGCAGGGGACACCGGGGAGCTGTTTTTT. The V and J genes are TRBV7-9 and TRBJ2-2, with a possible D match to TRBD1 (6 bases). Germline CDR1 is SEHNR and CDR2 is FQNEAQ (reference sequence). The CDR3 sequence is 15 residues long.

The chain employs TRBV6-5 and TRBJ1-4; 7 nucleotides line up with TRBD1. Per germline, CDR1 MNHEY and CDR2 SVGAGI. V lost 7 bases and J lost 2; bases outside the gene matches: 1. The CDR3 has 13 residues. The CDR3 spells CASKGATNEKLFF. In nucleotides, the CDR3 is TGTGCCAGCAAGGGGGCTACTAATGAAAAACTGTTTTTT.

The V gene is TRBV7-3, the J gene TRBJ1-2; no definite D call. The CDR3 consists of 15 residues. Germline CDR1 SGHTA, CDR2 FQGTGA. The ends were cut back, 7 bases at V and 8 bases at J, with 23 bases in the middle. CDR3 sequence reads: CASTNRPSQPHGYTF. The CDR3 DNA reads TGTGCCAGCACTAATCGGCCGTCACAGCCCCACGGCTACACCTTC.

The chain is built from TRBV19 and TRBJ1-2; tentative D call: TRBD1 (5 bases). Germline loops: CDR1 LNHDA, CDR2 SQIVND (reference sequence). There are 14 residues in the CDR3. Trimming stripped 3 bases from V and 7 bases from J, with 15 bases between. CDR3 DNA sequence: TGTGCCAGTAGTATTCCGGGCGGGACGCTTGGCTACACCTTC. It codes for CASSIPGGTLGYTF.

The V and J genes are TRBV5-1 and TRBJ2-3; 7 nucleotides agree with TRBD2. This CDR3 contains 14 residues. Trimming at V came to 4 bases and at J to 2 bases, leaving 4 bases not matched to a gene. From germline, CDR1 is SGHRS and CDR2 YFSETQ. The CDR3: CASSPGLDTDTQYF. The CDR3 nucleotides read TGCGCCAGCAGCCCTGGACTAGACACAGATACGCAGTATTTT.

V is TRBV29-1 and J is TRBJ2-6, with 7 positions matching TRBD1. Trimming at V came to 4 bases and at J to 0 bases, leaving 6 bases not matched to a gene. This CDR3 contains 16 residues. From germline, CDR1 is SQVTM and CDR2 ANQGSEA. CDR3 protein: CSVGQGGFSGANVLTF. The DNA for the CDR3 is TGCAGCGTTGGACAGGGTGGTTTCTCTGGGGCCAACGTCCTGACTTTC. Using reference TRBV29-1 and TRBJ2-6 for the parts outside the CDR3, the full variable domain is SAVISQKPSRDICQRGTSLTIQCQVDSQVTMMFWYRQQPGQSLTLIATANQGSEATYESGFVIDKFPISRPNLTFSTLTVSNMSPEDSSIYLCSVGQGGFSGANVLTFGAGSRLTVL.

This chain uses TRBV30 with TRBJ2-2, with 7 bases aligning to TRBD2. The CDR3 spans 14 residues. The J segment lost 0 bases and the V segment lost 3 bases, leaving 1 base of the junction unmatched. The V gene's germline CDR1 is GTSNPN and CDR2 SVGIG (reference sequence). CDR3 DNA: TGTGCCTGGAGGGCGGGGGCGAACACCGGGGAGCTGTTTTTT. Its protein is CAWRAGANTGELFF.

V is TRBV5-4 and J is TRBJ1-4; 7 positions agree with TRBD1. The CDR3 sequence is 15 residues long. J lost 5 bases, V lost 4 bases, and 8 bases had no gene match. Germline-derived CDR1 and CDR2 are SGHNT and YYREEE (reference sequence). The CDR3 spells CASSRTGAWNEKLFF. The CDR3 DNA is TGTGCCAGCAGCAGAACAGGGGCCTGGAATGAAAAACTGTTTTTT.

This chain uses TRBV11-2 with TRBJ1-6; 7 bases agree with TRBD1. The CDR3 runs to 14 residues. The germline gives CDR1 SGHAT, CDR2 FQNNGV. V trimming: 5 bases; J trimming: 10 bases; junction bases outside the gene matches: 8. CDR3 region: CASSPDRSSSPLHF. The CDR3 DNA sequence: TGTGCCAGCAGCCCGGACAGGTCGAGCTCACCCCTCCACTTT.

The rearrangement links TRBV4-1 to TRBJ1-4; TRBD1 is a possible D gene (5 bases). The CDR3 runs to 18 residues. With 1 base removed from V and 0 bases from J, the gap between germline ends came to 15 bases. Looked up from germline, CDR1 is MGHRA and CDR2 is YSYEKL. Here the CDR3 reads CASSQGYLGAATNEKLFF. As DNA, the CDR3 is TGCGCCAGCAGCCAAGGATACTTAGGGGCGGCAACTAATGAAAAACTGTTTTTT.

This chain links TRBV12-3 or TRBV12-4 with TRBJ1-1; D gene ambiguous. Trimming cost V 6 bases and J 6 bases, with 14 bases left between them. The CDR3 loop spans 13 amino acids. CDR3 in DNA: TGTGCCAGCAGGGGCCCTGTTGGGTCTGAAGCTTTCTTT. Translation gives CASRGPVGSEAFF.

The chain employs TRBV9 and TRBJ2-3; tentatively, D is TRBD1 (6 bases). Deletions cut 4 bases from V and 1 base from J, with 19 bases between. This CDR3 comprises 17 residues. CDR1 is SGDLS and CDR2 is YYNGEE in the germline V gene. CDR3 DNA sequence: TGTGCCAGCAGCACCAACAGGGTGCTGGGCGGCACAGATACGCAGTATTTT. It encodes CASSTNRVLGGTDTQYF.

The chain links TRBV7-2 to TRBJ2-7; TRBD1 aligns across 8 bases. V gave up 4 bases and J gave up 0 bases; unmatched junction bases: 2. The CDR3 length is 14 residues. The germline V gene has CDR1 SGHTA and CDR2 FQGNSA. This chain's CDR3 is CASSSGTGSYEQYF. The CDR3 DNA reads TGTGCCAGCAGCTCAGGGACAGGCTCCTACGAGCAGTACTTC. The whole variable domain, remainder taken from reference TRBV7-2 and TRBJ2-7, is GAGVSQSPSNKVTEKGKDVELRCDPISGHTALYWYRQSLGQGLEFLIYFQGNSAPDKSGLPSDRFSAERTGGSVSTLTIQRTQQEDSAVYLCASSSGTGSYEQYFGPGTRLTVT.

The rearrangement links TRBV7-9 to TRBJ2-7; D remains ambiguous. The length of the CDR3 is 13 residues. Per the germline V gene, CDR1 is SEHNR and CDR2 is FQNEAQ (reference sequence). The V gene lost 5 bases and the J gene lost 1 base, with 9 bases spanning the gap. The CDR3 DNA reads as TGTGCCAGCAGCACCGACAATTCCTACGAGCAGTACTTC. The encoded protein is CASSTDNSYEQYF.

This clone has only a few counts. V usage is TRBV6-5 and J usage is TRBJ1-2; maybe TRBD1 (6 bases). This CDR3 has 15 amino acids. The ends were cut back, 0 bases at V and 6 bases at J, with 14 bases in the middle. Germline CDR1 MNHEY, CDR2 SVGAGI. Written as DNA, the CDR3 is TGTGCCAGCAGTTACTCAGTTCGACAGGATCATGGCTACACCTTC. Translation: CASSYSVRQDHGYTF.

The chain is built from TRBV6-5 and TRBJ2-7; 9 bases match TRBD2. The CDR3 length is 15 residues. Germline CDR1 is MNHEY and CDR2 is SVGAGI. CDR3 loop: CVSGGLAGSSYEQYF. DNA of the CDR3: TGTGTCAGTGGTGGGCTAGCGGGAAGCTCCTACGAGCAGTACTTC.

The J gene is TRBJ2-7, the V gene TRBV6-4; possibly TRBD1 for D (5 bases). V was shortened by 2 bases and J by 9 bases, with 14 bases between the two germline ends. Germline assignment: CDR1 MRHNA and CDR2 SNTAGT. The CDR3 totals 13 residues. As DNA, the CDR3 is TGTGCCAGCAGTGACACCCCTGGGGCCGCGCAGTACTTC. It translates to CASSDTPGAAQYF.

The J gene is TRBJ1-2, the V gene TRBV5-1; 7 bases align to TRBD1. V shed 3 bases and J 4 bases; nucleotides not matched to a gene: 9. The CDR3 totals 15 residues. The germline V gene encodes CDR1 SGHRS and CDR2 YFSETQ. The DNA of the CDR3 is TGCGCCAGCAGCTCATCAGGGGGAAGTGCCTATGGCTACACCTTC. Protein: CASSSSGGSAYGYTF. Looking up the rest from reference TRBV5-1 and TRBJ1-2 gives the full variable domain: KAGVTQTPRYLIKTRGQQVTLSCSPISGHRSVSWYQQTPGQGLQFLFEYFSETQRNKGNFPGRFSGRQFSNSRSEMNVSTLELGDSALYLCASSSSGGSAYGYTFGSGTRLTVV.

The chain carries TRBV9 and TRBJ2-1; weak D call: TRBD1 (5 bases). Germline loops: CDR1 SGDLS, CDR2 YYNGEE. V was clipped by 3 bases and J by 8 bases, with 21 bases between them. The CDR3 consists of 16 residues. The CDR3 sequence: CASSAQRAGNFHEQFF. CDR3 DNA: TGTGCCAGCAGCGCCCAACGGGCAGGGAATTTTCATGAGCAGTTCTTC. The variable domain in full, with the rest retrieved from reference TRBV9 and TRBJ2-1, is DSGVTQTPKHLITATGQRVTLRCSPRSGDLSVYWYQQSLDQGLQFLIQYYNGEERAKGNILERFSAQQFPDLHSELNLSSLELGDSALYFCASSAQRAGNFHEQFFGPGTRLTVL.

CDR3 nucleotides: TGTGCCAGCAGTTTACCGGGTCCCAATGAGCAGTTCTTC. Amino acid sequence: CASSLPGPNEQFF. The V call is TRBV28, the J call TRBJ2-1, with no clear D. This CDR3 has 13 amino acids. The V gene's germline CDR1 is MDHEN and CDR2 SYDVKM. V lost 2 bases, J lost 6 bases, and 8 bases lay in between.

The CDR3 DNA follows: TGTGCCATCAGTACGGGTGGAAACACCATATATTTT. Translated: CAISTGGNTIYF. The chain uses TRBV10-3 and TRBJ1-3, with no clear D. CDR1 is ENHRY and CDR2 is SYGVKD in the germline V gene. V gave up 5 bases and J gave up 3 bases, with 5 bases separating them. There are 12 residues in the CDR3.

The rearrangement uses TRBV27 and TRBJ2-6; 12 positions agree with TRBD1. CDR1 and CDR2 (germline): MNHEY, SMNVEV (reference sequence). CDR3 size: 17 residues. Trimming took 2 bases from V and 2 from J; bases not matched to a gene: 1. CDR3 nucleotide sequence: TGTGCCAGCAGTTTAGGGACAGGGGGCGCTGGGGCCAACGTCCTGACTTTC. Its protein is CASSLGTGGAGANVLTF.

The chain has TRBV4-2 and TRBJ1-1, with 7 positions matching TRBD1. CDR3 length: 15 amino acids. Germline V lookup: CDR1 LGHNA, CDR2 YNFKEQ. Trimming took 4 bases from V and 1 from J; bases not matched to a gene: 6. The CDR3 DNA reads as TGTGCCAGCAGCCCCCGACAGGGACAGAACACTGAAGCTTTCTTT. Translation: CASSPRQGQNTEAFF.